This is a list of T cell receptor beta chains from one sample in a study of T cell responses to AZD1222 COVID-19 vaccine. The table came from immunoSEQ multiplex PCR; TCRdb's copy has only in-frame clones and leaves some out. The table has 150,000 to 200,000 clones, over 90% seen once; the top ten hold about 2.5%. The input for sequencing was peripheral blood, taken on day 0 of AZD1222 vaccination. The source of these receptors is an adult in good health. Both conserved end residues are part of each CDR3. D genes are given only for firm matches. The listing skips clone size in some rows; elsewhere it reads once, few, many or a size class.

J: TRBJ1-4
D: -
size: -
V: TRBV28
CDR3: CASRQGRKLFF
DNA: TGTGCCAGCAGACAAGGGAGGAAACTGTTTTTT

J: TRBJ1-6
D: TRBD1
size: -
V: TRBV18
CDR3: CASSLTGGRINTPNSPLHF
DNA: TGTGCCAGCTCACTGACAGGGGGCAGGATCAACACCCCAAATTCACCCCTCCACTTT

J: TRBJ2-3
D: TRBD1
size: once
V: TRBV11-1
CDR3: CASSYGQGADTQYF
DNA: TGTGCCAGCAGCTACGGACAGGGGGCAGATACGCAGTATTTT

J: TRBJ2-1
D: -
size: -
V: TRBV5-6
CDR3: CASSLITRSGEQFF
DNA: TGTGCCAGCAGCTTGATCACACGGTCGGGAGAGCAGTTCTTC

J: TRBJ2-5
D: -
size: -
V: TRBV7-7
CDR3: CASSLGRDGETQYF
DNA: TGTGCCAGCAGCTTGGGACGGGACGGAGAGACCCAGTACTTC

J: TRBJ2-7
D: -
size: -
V: TRBV21-1
CDR3: CASSPDRTSGYF
DNA: TGTGCCAGCAGCCCCGATCGGACTAGCGGGTACTTC

J: TRBJ1-6
D: -
size: -
V: TRBV7-2
CDR3: CASSPQAPDNSPLHF
DNA: TGTGCCAGCAGCCCTCAGGCCCCTGATAATTCACCCCTCCACTTT

J: TRBJ1-5
D: -
size: -
V: TRBV12-3/TRBV12-4
CDR3: CASSHRSNQPQHF
DNA: TGTGCCAGCAGTCATAGAAGCAATCAGCCCCAGCATTTT

J: TRBJ2-7
D: -
size: -
V: TRBV5-4
CDR3: CASSLASTYEQYF
DNA: TGTGCCAGCAGCTTGGCCAGCACCTACGAGCAGTACTTC

J: TRBJ2-7
D: TRBD2
size: -
V: TRBV7-2
CDR3: CASSLTSGAAYEQYF
DNA: TGTGCCAGCAGCCTCACTAGCGGGGCCGCCTACGAGCAGTACTTC

J: TRBJ2-1
D: TRBD1
size: -
V: TRBV6-1
CDR3: CASSEVGGGLEQFF
DNA: TGTGCCAGCAGTGAAGTAGGGGGCGGCCTTGAGCAGTTCTTC

J: TRBJ1-5
D: -
size: -
V: TRBV2
CDR3: CASRKQGSGQPQHF
DNA: TGTGCCAGCAGAAAACAGGGTTCTGGACAGCCCCAGCATTTT

J: TRBJ2-7
D: -
size: -
V: TRBV7-2
CDR3: CASSPGGGSGEQYF
DNA: TGTGCCAGCAGCCCGGGGGGCGGGAGCGGCGAGCAGTACTTC

J: TRBJ1-1
D: -
size: -
V: TRBV7-3
CDR3: CASSLSADTEAFF
DNA: TGTGCCAGCAGCTTATCCGCAGACACTGAAGCTTTCTTT

J: TRBJ2-2
D: TRBD2
size: -
V: TRBV6-5
CDR3: CASGLAFDTGELFF
DNA: TGTGCCAGCGGACTAGCGTTTGACACCGGGGAGCTGTTTTTT

J: TRBJ1-2
D: -
size: few
V: TRBV5-4
CDR3: CASSSEKVLYGYTF
DNA: TGTGCCAGCAGCTCGGAGAAGGTGCTCTATGGCTACACCTTC

J: TRBJ1-5
D: -
size: -
V: TRBV7-7
CDR3: CASSLGKGWGRRPGNQPQHF
DNA: TGTGCCAGCAGCTTAGGTAAGGGGTGGGGGCGCCGTCCCGGCAATCAGCCCCAGCATTTT

J: TRBJ2-7
D: TRBD1
size: -
V: TRBV24-1
CDR3: CATSDAGQGQKEQYF
DNA: TGTGCCACCAGTGACGCGGGACAGGGGCAAAAGGAGCAGTACTTC

J: TRBJ1-6
D: -
size: -
V: TRBV30
CDR3: CAWSPQDRFSSPLHF
DNA: TGTGCCTGGAGCCCGCAAGACAGGTTTAGTTCACCCCTCCACTTT

J: TRBJ2-1
D: TRBD2
size: -
V: TRBV29-1
CDR3: CSVGLAGGPSEQFF
DNA: TGCAGCGTTGGGCTAGCGGGGGGGCCCAGTGAGCAGTTCTTC

J: TRBJ2-7
D: -
size: -
V: TRBV28
CDR3: CASSPLGGGAYEQYF
DNA: TGTGCCAGCAGCCCCCTAGGGGGGGGCGCCTACGAGCAGTACTTC

J: TRBJ2-2
D: -
size: -
V: TRBV12-3/TRBV12-4
CDR3: CAGGTTGELFF
DNA: TGTGCCGGGGGGACCACGGGGGAGCTGTTTTTT

J: TRBJ1-5
D: -
size: -
V: TRBV19
CDR3: CASRTFSNQPQHF
DNA: TGTGCCAGTAGGACGTTTAGCAATCAGCCCCAGCATTTT

J: TRBJ2-7
D: TRBD2
size: -
V: TRBV27
CDR3: CASSLRETSGRTHEQYF
DNA: TGTGCCAGCAGTTTACGGGAGACTAGCGGGAGGACCCACGAGCAGTACTTC

J: TRBJ2-3
D: TRBD2
size: -
V: TRBV7-2
CDR3: CASSYSGVGTDTQYF
DNA: TGTGCCAGCAGCTACAGCGGGGTCGGGACAGATACGCAGTATTTT

J: TRBJ2-3
D: -
size: -
V: TRBV7-2
CDR3: CASSSSGWVVDTQYF
DNA: TGTGCCAGCAGCTCCAGTGGTTGGGTCGTAGATACGCAGTATTTT

J: TRBJ1-2
D: TRBD1
size: -
V: TRBV6-5
CDR3: CASRLPRGQGYGYTF
DNA: TGTGCCAGCAGGCTTCCCAGGGGGCAAGGCTATGGCTACACCTTC

J: TRBJ2-7
D: TRBD1
size: -
V: TRBV30
CDR3: CAWSVLGTANEQYF
DNA: TGTGCCTGGAGTGTACTCGGGACAGCTAACGAGCAGTACTTC

J: TRBJ1-5
D: -
size: -
V: TRBV7-8
CDR3: CASSRGGGYSNQPQHF
DNA: TGTGCCAGCAGCCGAGGGGGGGGTTATAGCAATCAGCCCCAGCATTTT

J: TRBJ2-1
D: -
size: -
V: TRBV2
CDR3: CASSEASEDNEQFF
DNA: TGTGCCAGCAGTGAGGCGTCGGAGGACAATGAGCAGTTCTTC

J: TRBJ2-7
D: -
size: -
V: TRBV5-8
CDR3: CASRVALREQYF
DNA: TGTGCCAGCAGGGTAGCCCTCCGGGAGCAGTACTTC

J: TRBJ1-1
D: -
size: -
V: TRBV29-1
CDR3: CSVTGFGTEAFF
DNA: TGCAGCGTAACAGGGTTTGGCACTGAAGCTTTCTTT

J: TRBJ1-5
D: -
size: -
V: TRBV24-1
CDR3: CATSVESGTWHQPQHF
DNA: TGTGCCACCAGTGTTGAATCCGGGACCTGGCATCAGCCCCAGCATTTT

J: TRBJ2-7
D: -
size: -
V: TRBV2
CDR3: CARSATGYRTNYEQYF
DNA: TGTGCCAGATCCGCTACCGGATACAGGACCAACTACGAGCAGTACTTC

J: TRBJ2-1
D: -
size: -
V: TRBV5-1
CDR3: CASSFQGVHEQFF
DNA: TGCGCCAGCAGCTTTCAGGGAGTACATGAGCAGTTCTTC

J: TRBJ2-5
D: TRBD2
size: -
V: TRBV7-2
CDR3: CASSLAGASGGKVAQYF
DNA: TGTGCCAGCAGCTTAGCGGGGGCTAGCGGGGGGAAGGTAGCCCAGTACTTC

J: TRBJ1-5
D: -
size: -
V: TRBV7-8
CDR3: CASSLARFQVSNQPQHF
DNA: TGTGCCAGCAGCTTAGCACGATTCCAGGTTAGCAATCAGCCCCAGCATTTT

J: TRBJ2-3
D: -
size: once
V: TRBV25-1
CDR3: CASSISGKTDTQYF
DNA: TGTGCCAGCAGTATAAGCGGAAAAACAGATACGCAGTATTTT

J: TRBJ2-3
D: -
size: -
V: TRBV3-1/TRBV3-2
CDR3: CASSLGGLTDTQYF
DNA: TGTGCCAGCAGCCTAGGGGGTCTAACAGATACGCAGTATTTT

J: TRBJ2-1
D: -
size: -
V: TRBV2
CDR3: CASRREISNNEQFF
DNA: TGTGCCAGCAGGAGGGAGATCAGCAACAATGAGCAGTTCTTC

J: TRBJ2-3
D: TRBD1
size: -
V: TRBV10-3
CDR3: CAISERAGTGSDTQYF
DNA: TGTGCCATCAGTGAGCGGGCCGGGACAGGGAGCGATACGCAGTATTTT

J: TRBJ2-1
D: TRBD1
size: -
V: TRBV19
CDR3: CASSPGTGGNEQFF
DNA: TGTGCCAGTAGTCCCGGGACAGGGGGGAATGAGCAGTTCTTC

J: TRBJ1-5
D: -
size: -
V: TRBV5-8
CDR3: CASSLAGNQPQHF
DNA: TGTGCCAGCAGCTTGGCCGGCAATCAGCCCCAGCATTTT

J: TRBJ1-5
D: -
size: -
V: TRBV9
CDR3: CASSEQDLDQPQHF
DNA: TGTGCCAGCAGCGAACAGGATTTGGATCAGCCCCAGCATTTT

J: TRBJ1-6
D: -
size: -
V: TRBV21-1
CDR3: CASSKYGRGYSPLHF
DNA: TGTGCCAGCAGCAAATATGGCAGGGGTTATTCACCCCTCCACTTT

J: TRBJ2-7
D: TRBD1
size: -
V: TRBV4-2
CDR3: CASSTGQGISYEQYF
DNA: TGTGCCAGCAGCACGGGACAGGGAATATCCTACGAGCAGTACTTC

J: TRBJ2-5
D: TRBD1
size: few
V: TRBV5-1
CDR3: CASSLTGREETQYF
DNA: TGCGCCAGCAGCCTGACAGGGAGAGAAGAGACCCAGTACTTC

J: TRBJ2-1
D: TRBD2
size: -
V: TRBV28
CDR3: CASSPHGGKGGRALYNEQFF
DNA: TGTGCCAGCAGCCCGCACGGGGGGAAGGGCGGGAGGGCCCTCTACAATGAGCAGTTCTTC

J: TRBJ1-5
D: -
size: -
V: TRBV6-4
CDR3: CASSAGLGNQPQHF
DNA: TGTGCCAGCAGTGCAGGGCTCGGAAATCAGCCCCAGCATTTT

J: TRBJ1-1
D: TRBD1
size: -
V: TRBV3-1/TRBV3-2
CDR3: CASSQVRTGPSEAFF
DNA: TGTGCCAGCAGCCAAGTTCGGACAGGGCCTTCTGAAGCTTTCTTT

J: TRBJ2-1
D: TRBD2
size: -
V: TRBV5-4
CDR3: CASSLGLAGRFDEQFF
DNA: TGTGCCAGCAGCTTGGGGCTAGCGGGGAGGTTTGATGAGCAGTTCTTC

J: TRBJ1-5
D: -
size: -
V: TRBV9
CDR3: CASSISGGPGEPQHF
DNA: TGTGCCAGCAGCATCAGCGGCGGGCCCGGGGAGCCCCAGCATTTT

J: TRBJ2-6
D: TRBD1
size: few
V: TRBV5-4
CDR3: CASSPDRGLGGANVLTF
DNA: TGTGCCAGCAGCCCTGACAGGGGGCTAGGTGGGGCCAACGTCCTGACTTTC

J: TRBJ1-4
D: -
size: -
V: TRBV10-1
CDR3: CASSAGIYRNEKLFF
DNA: TGCGCCAGCAGTGCAGGGATTTACCGTAATGAAAAACTGTTTTTT

J: TRBJ2-5
D: TRBD1
size: -
V: TRBV5-1
CDR3: CASWTTGGQETQYF
DNA: TGCGCCAGCTGGACGACAGGGGGCCAAGAGACCCAGTACTTC

J: TRBJ2-7
D: -
size: once
V: TRBV19
CDR3: CASSPMLGQFYEQYF
DNA: TGTGCCAGTAGTCCTATGTTGGGACAATTCTACGAGCAGTACTTC

J: TRBJ1-1
D: -
size: -
V: TRBV5-5
CDR3: CASSLEGGGTEAFF
DNA: TGTGCCAGCAGCTTGGAGGGTGGGGGCACTGAAGCTTTCTTT

J: TRBJ2-7
D: -
size: -
V: TRBV9
CDR3: CASSVGPLGGNEQYF
DNA: TGTGCCAGCAGCGTAGGCCCATTAGGGGGTAACGAGCAGTACTTC